This T cell receptor (beta chain) was captured in a study of T cell responses to AZD1222 COVID-19 vaccine. This clone has just a few counts. Antigen unknown. This CDR3 spans 13 amino acids. Per germline, CDR1 LNHNV and CDR2 YYDKDF (reference sequence). V dropped 4 bases and J dropped 10; count of bases not matched to a gene: 8. TCRdb's table, derived via immunoSEQ multiplex PCR, lists solely in-frame clones and lacks some. The profile covers fewer than 110,000 clones, with about nine tenths appearing a single time and 45% taken by the ten largest. General study points: Of the AZD1222 recipients, only six or seven were seropositive at baseline. CD4 TCRs linked to vaccination spanned spike, dominating at 160-218 and 743-854.

The chain links TRBV15 to TRBJ1-2; TRBD1 matches at 8 bases. This sample comprised peripheral blood, obtained on day 0 of AZD1222 vaccination. The TCR originated in an adult in good health. In DNA form, the CDR3 reads TGTGCCACCAGCAAACCACAGGGGGTTGACTACACCTTC. Protein product: CATSKPQGVDYTF. Drawing the rest from reference TRBV15 and TRBJ1-2, the complete variable domain is DAMVIQNPRYQVTQFGKPVTLSCSQTLNHNVMYWYQQKSSQAPKLLFHYYDKDFNNEADTPDNFQSRRPNTSFCFLDIRSPGLGDTAMYLCATSKPQGVDYTFGSGTRLTVV.